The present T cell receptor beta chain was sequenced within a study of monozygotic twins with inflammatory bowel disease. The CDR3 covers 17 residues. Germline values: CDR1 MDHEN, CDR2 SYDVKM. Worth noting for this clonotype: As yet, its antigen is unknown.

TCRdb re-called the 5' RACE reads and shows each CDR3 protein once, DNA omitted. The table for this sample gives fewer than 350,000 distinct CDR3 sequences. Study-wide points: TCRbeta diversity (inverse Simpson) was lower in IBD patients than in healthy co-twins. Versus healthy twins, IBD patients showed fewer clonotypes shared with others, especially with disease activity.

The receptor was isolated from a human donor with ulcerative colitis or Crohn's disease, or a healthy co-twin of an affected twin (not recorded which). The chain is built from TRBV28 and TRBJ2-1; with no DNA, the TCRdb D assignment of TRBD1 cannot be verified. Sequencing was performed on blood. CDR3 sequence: CASSKLSGGTGLNEQFF.